These 7 T cell receptor beta chains came from one sample sequenced in a study of blood T cell repertoires in COVID-19. The data were produced by immunoSEQ multiplex PCR, yet TCRdb's version contains in-frame clones alone and is incomplete. The data show tens of thousands of clones, 70% to 90% seen once. Sequencing input: peripheral blood. These receptors were obtained from a human donor in a cohort sampled during active COVID-19.

The V gene is TRBV28, the J gene TRBJ2-5; 10 bases line up with TRBD2. J gave up 5 bases and V 2 bases, and 2 bases lay outside the gene matches. From germline, CDR1 is MDHEN and CDR2 SYDVKM. The CDR3 loop spans 14 amino acids. The CDR3 DNA sequence: TGTGCCAGCAGTTTACCTAGCGGGGGCGAGACCCAGTACTTC. It specifies CASSLPSGGETQYF.

V gene TRBV7-2 combines with J gene TRBJ1-5; maybe TRBD1 (5 bases). V shed 1 base and J shed 1 base, with 8 bases lying between them. Germline lookup yields CDR1 SGHTA and CDR2 FQGNSA. CDR3 size: 15 residues. CDR3 in amino acids: CASSLGQGSNQPQHF. The CDR3 DNA sequence: TGTGCCAGCAGCTTAGGCCAGGGAAGCAATCAGCCCCAGCATTTT.

The table lists this clone with a count of one. J is TRBJ2-7 and V is TRBV28; no clear D gene. Germline values: CDR1 MDHEN, CDR2 SYDVKM. V dropped 5 bases and J dropped 6 bases, with 8 bases sitting between them. This CDR3 contains 11 residues. CDR3 loop: CASSTLVEQYF. CDR3 nucleotide sequence: TGTGCCAGCAGTACCCTAGTCGAGCAGTACTTC. Supplemented by reference TRBV28 and TRBJ2-7, the full variable domain reads DVKVTQSSRYLVKRTGEKVFLECVQDMDHENMFWYRQDPGLGLRLIYFSYDVKMKEKGDIPEGYSVSREKKERFSLILESASTNQTSMYLCASSTLVEQYFGPGTRLTVT.

The rearrangement links TRBV2 to TRBJ1-3; no reliable D call. The CDR3 has 16 residues. Trimming took 2 bases from V and 2 from J, leaving 13 bases between them. The germline V gene encodes CDR1 SNHLY and CDR2 FYNNEI. DNA of the CDR3: TGTGCCAGCAGTGAATCGTGGACTTTAGCTGGAAACACCATATATTTT. This encodes CASSESWTLAGNTIYF.

The chain combines TRBV24-1 with TRBJ1-5, with 8 bases that match TRBD1. This CDR3 has 13 amino acids. Trimming took 8 bases from V and 8 from J; bases not matched to a gene: 7. Germline V CDR1 and CDR2: KGHDR, SFDVKD. This CDR3 is CATKSGQGEPQHF. The CDR3 DNA reads TGTGCCACCAAATCCGGACAGGGCGAGCCCCAGCATTTT.

The CDR3 protein is CASVRVGGYTF. In nucleotides, the CDR3 is TGTGCCAGCGTCAGGGTAGGAGGCTACACCTTC. The rearrangement uses TRBV28 and TRBJ1-2; tentatively, D is TRBD1 (5 bases). Trimming stripped 8 bases from V and 8 bases from J, with 12 bases between. This CDR3 has 11 amino acids. Germline CDR1 reads MDHEN; CDR2 reads SYDVKM.

J is TRBJ2-5 and V is TRBV5-4; perhaps TRBD1 as D (6 bases). The germline V gene encodes CDR1 SGHNT and CDR2 YYREEE (reference sequence). The CDR3 has 14 residues. The V gene lost 4 bases and the J gene lost 2 bases, with 12 bases spanning the gap. The CDR3 loop reads CASSRLGQQETQYF. As DNA, the CDR3 is TGTGCCAGCAGCCGACTCGGACAGCAAGAGACCCAGTACTTC.